This T cell receptor beta chain was retrieved from a study of PD-1 blockade in classical Hodgkin lymphoma. Sequencing used immunoSEQ multiplex PCR; TCRdb keeps in-frame clones, though not all of them. The top ten clones hold around 37% of a sample with 43,000 or so clones, more than 70% of them seen once. A single count supports this clone. Its matching antigen is unknown. Study-wide results and limits: Exclusion covered patients beginning nivolumab under 1 year post-ASCT. Complete responders had baseline diversity similar to newly diagnosed patients. The origin of the repertoire differences remains undefined, with disease activity or prior therapy as possible causes. Diversity in CD4+ TCRs, unlike that measured in CD8+ TCRs, had risen significantly by C4D1.

As to time point: cycle 4 day 1 (C4D1), after 6 weeks of nivolumab. Brentuximab vedotin exposure varied among the patients, all of whom had relapsed after autologous stem cell transplantation. J was trimmed by 2 bases and V by 6 bases; bases with no gene match: 12. The V gene's germline CDR1 is KGHSH and CDR2 LQKENI. The CDR3 loop spans 18 amino acids. The starting material was peripheral blood mononuclear cells (PBMCs), obtained before the fourth cycle of nivolumab. The chain employs TRBV18 and TRBJ2-5; the match to TRBD2 covers 13 bases. This TCR was recovered from a human donor with classical Hodgkin lymphoma. The CDR3 DNA sequence: TGTGCCAGCTCGTCTACTAGCGGGGGGGCGTACCGACAAGAGACCCAGTACTTC. This codes for CASSSTSGGAYRQETQYF.